The next 3 T cell receptor beta chains were all read from a single sample in a study of cytomegalovirus exposure and HLA in healthy donors. The primer mix had 60 Vbeta and 13 Jbeta primers. Sequenced by immunoSEQ multiplex PCR; TCRdb stores in-frame clones only, minus some. Of some 38,000 clones in the sample, 53% were seen once. Sequencing was done on a sample of PBMCs. Receptors were obtained from a woman in her thirties or forties in good health and CMV-seropositive.

The chain uses TRBV5-4 and TRBJ2-3; TRBD1 aligns across 7 bases. Germline CDR1 SGHNT, CDR2 YYREEE (reference sequence). The CDR3 consists of 12 residues. Trimming cost V 7 bases and J 2 bases; bases outside gene matches: 1. This CDR3 is CASGQVTDTQYF. The CDR3 DNA sequence: TGTGCCAGCGGACAGGTCACAGATACGCAGTATTTT.

The chain couples TRBV2 to TRBJ2-7, with a possible D match to TRBD1 (6 bases). Looked up from germline, CDR1 is SNHLY and CDR2 is FYNNEI. The CDR3 is made up of 13 amino acids. V dropped 5 bases and J dropped 2 bases, with 10 bases sitting between them. In DNA form, the CDR3 reads TGTGCCAGCAGTACAGGGCTAGCCTACGAGCAGTACTTC. Translated, it gives CASSTGLAYEQYF.

This clone is categorized as medium-sized. The V call is TRBV5-4, the J call TRBJ2-3; possibly TRBD2 for D (6 bases). This CDR3 comprises 13 residues. Deletions cut 7 bases from V and 0 bases from J, with 9 bases between. The germline gives CDR1 SGHNT, CDR2 YYREEE (reference sequence). CDR3 in amino acids: CASWGDSTDTQYF. The CDR3 DNA sequence: TGTGCCAGCTGGGGGGATAGCACAGATACGCAGTATTTT.